The entry below gives a single T cell receptor (beta chain) sequence along with its context. This clonotype was counted a few times. Its antigen specificity is not known. One base away there is no much larger clone; base qualities are not given. CDR1 SGDLS and CDR2 YYNGEE are derived from the germline V gene. Compared with germline, V lacks 3 bases and J lacks 3 bases; bases without a gene match: 9. From its cysteine to its phenylalanine, the CDR3 spans 15 amino acids. Of all the DNA, just the CDR3 is kept, 45 bases in frame from base 1. The roughly 37 donors, aged about 6 to 95 years, were systemically healthy Caucasian individuals from Russia. About 10 milliliters of peripheral blood were collected from each donor into EDTA-treated Vacutainer tubes. PBMCs were isolated by Ficoll-Paque density-gradient centrifugation, with at least 7 million obtained per sample. Trizol reagent was used to extract total RNA from PBMCs, with at least 6 micrograms per sample. For every donor, flow cytometry on a PBMC aliquot measured the percentage of naive CD45RAhigh/CD27high T cells.

This entry belongs to a study of blood T cells in healthy people across ages (dated by TCRdb to between 2015 and 2017). Regarding the research as a whole: Template switching captured roughly one uniquely barcoded TCR beta cDNA molecule per two T cells in model experiments. Age-related changes in TCR beta repertoire diversity were measured in the study by deep sequencing normalized with unique cDNA molecular identifiers. Two additional independent replicas of 1 million unique cDNA reads from the same blood draw were analyzed for two donors (one aged 18 to 29 and one aged 80 or older). Donors were grouped into four age groups: young (average approximately 16 years), middle-aged (roughly 40), aged (around 60) and long-lived (approximately 75). Donors of different ages were randomly distributed across sequencing lanes to avoid experimental bias.

The library was generated by 5' RACE. The data were produced on an Illumina HiSeq 2500. A second about 7 to 11 cycle PCR used a sample-barcoded 5' primer and a J-beta primer mix. A template-switch 5' adaptor carrying 12 random nucleotides introduced a unique molecular identifier onto each TCR beta cDNA molecule. Each sample yielded at least 3 million CDR3-containing paired-end reads. The Mint cDNA synthesis kit, primed by a TRBC-specific oligonucleotide, was used to synthesize first-strand cDNA from all RNA. Following uracil-DNA glycosylase treatment, a first 18-cycle PCR with universal primers M1SS and BC2_uni_R was performed on all cDNA. Per the original workflow: Each sample was normalized by randomly selecting 1 million high-quality reads, each carrying a distinct molecular identifier. Instead of being binned into consensus sequences, reads that shared molecular identifiers were thrown out. MiTCR, run with a Q25 quality threshold and the strictest error-elimination algorithm, handled CDR3 identification, clonotype clustering and error correction. Lower-bound total TCR beta diversity was estimated with a nonparametric unseen species model using Euler transformation. TCRdb reanalyzed the raw reads on its own, using fastp at Q25 for trimming and MiXCR for clone calling, and kept in-frame beta chains. Each entry merges the rows of one CDR3 protein and shows their most common DNA and genes. Here the V and J calls rest on TCRdb's processing, not on the authors' analysis. In this sample the table shows roughly 650,000 distinct CDR3 sequences, about 30% of which occur a single time. The top ten constitute roughly 14% of the sample.

Summary of the overall study and its limitations: Compared with the aged group, the long-lived group had more naive CD4+ T cells, fewer expanded clones and increased TCR diversity, suggesting age selection. Because donor CMV infection status was unknown, age-related changes in expanded clonotypes were potentially confounded. Observed TCR beta diversity per million T cells fell roughly linearly with age, and a significant reduction was already apparent by age roughly 40. Total diversity estimates from one million sequenced T cells were considered lower bounds and underestimates. There was a strong correlation between observed TCR beta diversity and the percentage of naive T cells measured by flow cytometry. Conclusive comparison of naive and antigen-experienced compartments was prevented by the profiling of bulk unsorted PBMCs.

The clonotype originates from a woman of 80 years or more in good health. Donor details come from another sample of the same person, matched by shared clones. The sample taken for sequencing was blood. Here the chain combines TRBV9 and TRBJ2-7; TRBD2 fits 7 bases in the junction. The CDR3 protein sequence reads: CASSEGSSGLYEQYF. The DNA is as follows: TGTGCCAGCAGCGAAGGTTCTAGCGGACTCTACGAGCAGTACTTC.